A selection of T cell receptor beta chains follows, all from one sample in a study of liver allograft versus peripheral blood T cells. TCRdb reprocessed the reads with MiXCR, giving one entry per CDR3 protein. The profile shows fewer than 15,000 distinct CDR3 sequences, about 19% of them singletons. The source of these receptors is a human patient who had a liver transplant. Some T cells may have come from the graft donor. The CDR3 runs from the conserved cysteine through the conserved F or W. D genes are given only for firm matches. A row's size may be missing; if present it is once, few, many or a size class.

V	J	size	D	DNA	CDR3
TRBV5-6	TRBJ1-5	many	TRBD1	TGTGCCAGCAGCTTGTCAAGGGGACAGGGGCCCAATCAGCCCCAGCATTTT	CASSLSRGQGPNQPQHF
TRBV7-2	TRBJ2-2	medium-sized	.	TGTGCCAGCAGCCCATACCGTCCCGGGGAGCTGTTTTTT	CASSPYRPGELFF
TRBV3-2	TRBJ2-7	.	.	TGTGCCAGCAGCCAAGGTGGTCTAGCGGTCTACGAGCAGTACTTC	CASSQGGLAVYEQYF
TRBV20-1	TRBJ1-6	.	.	TGCAGTGCTAGATCCGGGACTATGGAAAATTCACCCCTCCACTTT	CSARSGTMENSPLHF
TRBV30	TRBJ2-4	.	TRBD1	TGTACCTGGACCAGGGGGCCGAGGGACATTCAGTACTTC	CTWTRGPRDIQYF
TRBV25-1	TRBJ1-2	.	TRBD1	TGTGCCTTGTTAGAGCCGGGACAGCCTCTGGGCTACACCTTC	CALLEPGQPLGYTF
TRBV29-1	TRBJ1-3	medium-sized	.	TGCAGCGTTGCTCCGACAGTCTCGGGAAACACCATATATTTT	CSVAPTVSGNTIYF
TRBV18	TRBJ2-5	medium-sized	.	TGTGCCAGCTCACACGGACAGCAAGAGACCCAGTACTTC	CASSHGQQETQYF
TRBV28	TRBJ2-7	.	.	TGTGCCAGCAGTTTAGAGGGAGGGGGCGCGGCTGAGTACTTC	CASSLEGGGAAEYF
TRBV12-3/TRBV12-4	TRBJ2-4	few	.	TGTGCCAGCACCTCTGGGTCGGGGCTAGCCAAAAACATTCAGTACTTC	CASTSGSGLAKNIQYF
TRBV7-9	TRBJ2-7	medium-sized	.	TGTGCCAGCAGCGATTCCGGGGGCACCTACGAGCAGTACTTC	CASSDSGGTYEQYF
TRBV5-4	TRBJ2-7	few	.	TGTGCCAGCAGCTTATACTCACGACCCTACGAGCAGTACTTC	CASSLYSRPYEQYF
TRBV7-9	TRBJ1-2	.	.	TGTGCCAGCAGCCCCGTGTCCCCGGGTGCTGGCTACACCTTC	CASSPVSPGAGYTF
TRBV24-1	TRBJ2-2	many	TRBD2	TGTGCCACCAGTGATCCACCGGGACTAGCGGACAACACCGGGGAGCTGTTTTTT	CATSDPPGLADNTGELFF
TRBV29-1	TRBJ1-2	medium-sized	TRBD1	TGCAGCGTTGGACAGGGAGTTAACTATGGCTACACCTTC	CSVGQGVNYGYTF
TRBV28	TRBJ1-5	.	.	TGTGCCAGCAGTCCCATCTTTCGGGCCCCGGATCAGCCCCAGCATTTT	CASSPIFRAPDQPQHF
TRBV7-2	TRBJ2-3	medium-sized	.	TGTGCCAGCAGCTTCTCCTGGGGGGCAGATACGCAGTATTTT	CASSFSWGADTQYF
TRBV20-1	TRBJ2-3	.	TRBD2	TGCAGTGCTGGAGGACTAGCGGGAGAGCGCACAGATACGCAGTATTTT	CSAGGLAGERTDTQYF
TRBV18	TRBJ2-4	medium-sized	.	TGTGCCAGCTCACCAGCGGACAGTAAAAACATTCAGTACTTC	CASSPADSKNIQYF
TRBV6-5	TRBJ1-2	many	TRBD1	TGTGCCAGCAGTTTAACAGGGGGCGATGGCTACACCTTC	CASSLTGGDGYTF
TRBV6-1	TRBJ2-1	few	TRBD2	TGTGCCAGCAGTGAAGCCCCACTAGCGGGGGGACAACACAATGAGCAGTTCTTC	CASSEAPLAGGQHNEQFF
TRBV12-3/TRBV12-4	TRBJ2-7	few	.	TGTGCCAGCAGTTTGTCTCTATCCTACGAGCAGTACTTC	CASSLSLSYEQYF
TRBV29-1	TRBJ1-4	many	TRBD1	TGCAGCGCACACGCGGGACAGGGTGGTGAAAAACTGTTTTTT	CSAHAGQGGEKLFF